A single sample is the source of the 30 T cell receptor beta chains below, sequenced in a study of CD8+CD57+ T cells in acquired aplastic anemia. Template material for TCR beta VDJ and CDR3 profiling consisted of genomic DNA. One entry per CDR3 protein, called by TCRdb with MiXCR from the reads. The sample records approximately 150,000 distinct CDR3 sequences, 71% being singletons. For sequencing, patients were chosen who had shown expansion of CD8+CD57+ cells by flow cytometry. The sequenced sample consisted of sorted CD4+, CD8+, or CD8+CD57+ T cells (not recorded which) from PBMCs. These receptors originate from a human donor with aplastic anemia.

The V gene is TRBV24-1, the J gene TRBJ2-5; 10 bases match TRBD1. CDR1 KGHDR and CDR2 SFDVKD come from the germline V gene. The CDR3 has 18 amino acids. V was pared by 0 bases and J by 5 bases, with 11 bases of the junction left unmatched. CDR3 sequence: CATSDLEETGGHWETQYF. The CDR3 nucleotides are TGTGCCACCAGTGATTTGGAAGAGACAGGGGGCCACTGGGAGACCCAGTACTTC.

This chain connects TRBV5-6 to TRBJ2-1; D may be TRBD1 (5 bases). From germline, CDR1 is SGHDT and CDR2 YYEEEE. Deletions cut 9 bases from V and 2 bases from J, with 18 bases between. The CDR3 covers 15 residues. The CDR3 region has the DNA TGTGCCACCTGCGAGGCGGCAGGGACCTACAATGAGCAGTTCTTC. The encoded protein is CATCEAAGTYNEQFF.

This chain uses TRBV2 with TRBJ1-2; TRBD1 is a possible D gene (6 bases). V dropped 4 bases and J dropped 7 bases, with 13 bases sitting between them. There are 13 residues in the CDR3. Germline V gene data show CDR1 as SNHLY and CDR2 as FYNNEI. The CDR3 protein is CASSGTVTGGYTF. In DNA, the CDR3 is TGTGCCAGCAGTGGGACAGTAACAGGTGGCTACACCTTC.

The V and J genes are TRBV5-6 and TRBJ1-6; D remains ambiguous. The CDR3 runs 12 residues. Germline V gene lookup returns CDR1 SGHDT and CDR2 YYEEEE. Trimming left V 0 bases short and J 11 bases short, with 6 bases between. The CDR3 nucleotides are TGTGCCAGCAGCTTGGGTGGACCACCCCTCCACTTT. Translating gives CASSLGGPPLHF. Full variable domain (remainder filled in from reference TRBV5-6 and TRBJ1-6): DAGVTQSPTHLIKTRGQQVTLRCSPKSGHDTVSWYQQALGQGPQFIFQYYEEEERQRGNFPDRFSGHQFPNYSSELNVNALLLGDSALYLCASSLGGPPLHFGNGTRLTVT.

This clonotype came up a few times. The chain has TRBV20-1 and TRBJ2-3; TRBD2 aligns across 7 bases. The trim removed 5 bases at V and 3 bases at J, leaving 2 bases unmatched. The CDR3 has 12 amino acids. CDR1 is DFQATT, CDR2 SNEGSKA, per germline (reference sequence). In DNA form, the CDR3 reads TGCAGTGCTGGCGGGGGAACAGATACGCAGTATTTT. This codes for CSAGGGTDTQYF.

This clonotype was counted many times. The V and J genes are TRBV6-4 and TRBJ2-2; perhaps TRBD1 as D (5 bases). V lost 0 bases, J lost 7 bases, and 9 bases lay in between. There are 14 residues in the CDR3. Germline V gene sequence: CDR1 MRHNA, CDR2 SNTAGT. CDR3 amino acids: CASSDSEGVGELFF. The CDR3 DNA is TGTGCCAGCAGTGACTCGGAAGGGGTCGGGGAGCTGTTTTTT.

V is TRBV20-1 and J is TRBJ2-1, with D perhaps being TRBD1 or TRBD2 (5 bases each). Trimming pared 7 bases from V and 7 bases from J, leaving 11 bases between. This CDR3 is 11 amino acids long. Germline assignment: CDR1 DFQATT and CDR2 SNEGSKA (reference sequence). DNA of the CDR3: TGCAGTGACTTAGGGACGAATGAGCAGTTCTTC. Amino acid sequence: CSDLGTNEQFF.

A single count supports this clonotype. The V and J genes are TRBV5-1 and TRBJ2-3; 8 nucleotides align to TRBD2. Germline assignment: CDR1 SGHRS and CDR2 YFSETQ. The V segment lost 0 bases and the J segment 4 bases; nucleotides outside the gene matches: 7. There are 16 residues in the CDR3. CDR3 protein: CASSLGALAGADTQYF. The CDR3 nucleotides are TGCGCCAGCAGCTTGGGTGCTCTAGCGGGCGCAGATACGCAGTATTTT.

The chain has TRBV20-1 and TRBJ2-7; D is uncertain. Looked up from germline, CDR1 is DFQATT and CDR2 is SNEGSKA (reference sequence). V was clipped by 6 bases and J by 5 bases, with 17 bases between them. The length of the CDR3 is 13 residues. This CDR3 reads CSATSANTHEQYF. Here the CDR3 DNA reads TGCAGTGCGACGAGCGCGAACACCCACGAGCAGTACTTC.

The chain has TRBV7-9 and TRBJ1-2; the match to TRBD1 covers 8 bases. Unmatched junction bases numbered 7, after V lost 6 bases and J lost 1 base. CDR1 SEHNR and CDR2 FQNEAQ come from the germline V gene (reference sequence). The CDR3 has 15 amino acids. CDR3: CASSPRTGINYGYTF. The CDR3 DNA sequence: TGTGCCAGCAGTCCTAGGACAGGGATTAACTATGGCTACACCTTC.

The V and J genes are TRBV25-1 and TRBJ2-7, with a possible D match to TRBD2 (6 bases). The CDR3 loop spans 15 amino acids. CDR1 MGHDK and CDR2 SYGVNS come from the germline V gene. With 3 bases removed from V and 2 bases from J, the gap between germline ends came to 14 bases. In DNA form, the CDR3 reads TGTGCCAGCAGTGATCCTGGGGGGAGCCCCTACGAGCAGTACTTC. Its protein is CASSDPGGSPYEQYF.

The DNA of the CDR3 is TGTGCCAGCAGCTTACGCCAGGGTGGAGGCTACACCTTC. Translating gives CASSLRQGGGYTF. The chain recombines TRBV7-9 with TRBJ1-2, with D perhaps TRBD1 (5 bases). CDR1 is SEHNR, CDR2 FQNEAQ, per germline (reference sequence). The CDR3 is 13 residues long. Trimming left V 2 bases short and J 8 bases short, with 12 bases between.

There are a few counts of this clonotype. The rearrangement uses TRBV24-1 and TRBJ2-7, with TRBD1 identical over 9 bases. V was pared by 9 bases and J by 3 bases, with 8 bases of the junction left unmatched. CDR1 is KGHDR and CDR2 is SFDVKD in the germline V gene. The CDR3 has 14 amino acids. In nucleotides, the CDR3 is TGTGCCACCCAGGTGACAGGGGGGCTCTACGAGCAGTACTTC. Translated: CATQVTGGLYEQYF.

The V gene is TRBV7-9, the J gene TRBJ2-3; 8 positions match TRBD2. The CDR3 runs to 16 residues. The germline gives CDR1 SEHNR, CDR2 FQNEAQ (reference sequence). With 3 bases clipped from V and 2 bases from J, the junction kept 7 bases outside the gene matches. CDR3 in DNA: TGTGCCAGCAGCTTCCCAGCGGGGGACCCCACAGATACGCAGTATTTT. It is translated as CASSFPAGDPTDTQYF.

This clonotype was found a few times. The chain is built from TRBV19 and TRBJ2-5; D is undetermined. The germline V gene encodes CDR1 LNHDA and CDR2 SQIVND (reference sequence). Trimming cost V 11 bases and J 4 bases, with 11 bases left between them. The CDR3 is made up of 11 amino acids. This CDR3 reads CARIRAETQYF. The CDR3 DNA is TGTGCCCGTATAAGGGCAGAGACCCAGTACTTC. The full variable domain, completed using reference TRBV19 and TRBJ2-5, is DGGITQSPKYLFRKEGQNVTLSCEQNLNHDAMYWYRQDPGQGLRLIYYSQIVNDFQKGDIAEGYSVSREKKESFPLTVTSAQKNPTAFYLCARIRAETQYFGPGTRLLVL.

As to this clonotype: Mismatch with germline at one junction end may stem from a read error. The gene calls are TRBV7-9 and TRBJ1-6; TRBD1 might be the D (5 bases). The CDR3 is 14 amino acids. CDR1 and CDR2 (germline): SEHNR, FQNEAQ (reference sequence). The CDR3 nucleotides are TGCGCCAGCAGCCTAGCGGGGGTTGCGGCACCCCTCCACTTT. Its protein product is CASSLAGVAAPLHF. The full variable domain, with the rest looked up from reference TRBV7-9 and TRBJ1-6, is DTGVSQNPRHKITKRGQNVTFRCDPISEHNRLYWYRQTLGQGPEFLTYFQNEAQLEKSRLLSDRFSAERPKGSFSTLEIQRTEQGDSAMYLCASSLAGVAAPLHFGNGTRLTVT.

This sequence joins TRBV20-1 and TRBJ2-1; perhaps TRBD2 as D (7 bases). Trimming took 3 bases from V and 7 from J, leaving 16 bases between them. The length of the CDR3 is 14 residues. CDR1 is DFQATT, CDR2 SNEGSKA, per germline (reference sequence). The CDR3 sequence: CSASLGGPGNEQFF. DNA for the CDR3: TGCAGTGCTAGCTTGGGGGGGCCGGGGAATGAGCAGTTCTTC.

The V call is TRBV7-9, the J call TRBJ2-2; tentatively, D is TRBD2 (5 bases). The germline gives CDR1 SEHNR, CDR2 FQNEAQ (reference sequence). CDR3 length equals 14 residues. The CDR3 reads CAISVPGNTGELFF. The CDR3 DNA sequence: TGTGCGATTAGCGTCCCAGGGAACACCGGGGAGCTGTTTTTT.

This clonotype has ten or more counts. V and J are TRBV29-1 and TRBJ2-1; D is uncertain. The V end was cut by 1 base, the J end by 6 bases, with 7 bases between. This CDR3 region has 12 residues. Germline CDR1 and CDR2: SQVTM and ANQGSEA. The CDR3, as DNA: TGCAGCGTTGAAGTCCGGATCAATGAGCAGTTCTTC. Translating it yields CSVEVRINEQFF.

The chain employs TRBV24-1 and TRBJ1-2; 7 bases fit TRBD1. The CDR3 has 14 amino acids. Germline CDR1 and CDR2: KGHDR and SFDVKD. V shed 7 bases and J 5 bases; nucleotides not matched to a gene: 9. The CDR3 nucleotides read TGTGCCACCAGCACCCAGGGGGAAGAGTATGGCTACACCTTC. Translation: CATSTQGEEYGYTF.

At least ten counts were recorded for this clonotype. The chain has TRBV6-5 and TRBJ1-2, with D possibly TRBD1 on 6 matching bases. Trimming removed 1 base from V and 4 bases from J, with 7 bases in between. This CDR3 contains 13 residues. In germline, CDR1 is MNHEY, CDR2 SVGAGI. The CDR3 DNA reads TGTGCCAGCAGTTACTTACAGGGCTATGGCTACACCTTC. This encodes CASSYLQGYGYTF.

This clonotype showed up just once. The rearrangement uses TRBV5-1 and TRBJ2-5; tentative D call: TRBD2 (5 bases). This CDR3 has 18 amino acids. Trimming took 0 bases from V and 4 from J, leaving 22 bases between them. Germline lookup yields CDR1 SGHRS and CDR2 YFSETQ. The CDR3 loop is CASSLEAGPTKSGETQYF. The DNA of the CDR3 is TGCGCCAGCAGCTTGGAGGCGGGCCCTACCAAAAGTGGAGAGACCCAGTACTTC. Looking up the rest from reference TRBV5-1 and TRBJ2-5 gives the full variable domain: KAGVTQTPRYLIKTRGQQVTLSCSPISGHRSVSWYQQTPGQGLQFLFEYFSETQRNKGNFPGRFSGRQFSNSRSEMNVSTLELGDSALYLCASSLEAGPTKSGETQYFGPGTRLLVL.

This clonotype has a handful of counts. The genes are TRBV28 and TRBJ1-3; D is undetermined. V lost 4 bases and J lost 0, with 10 bases in between. Germline assignment: CDR1 MDHEN and CDR2 SYDVKM. CDR3 size: 15 residues. Written as DNA, the CDR3 is TGTGCCAGCAGTTCTGGACGGTACTCTGGAAACACCATATATTTT. This sequence encodes CASSSGRYSGNTIYF.

This rearrangement joins TRBV15 to TRBJ1-1, with 10 bases matching TRBD1. Germline CDR1 and CDR2: LNHNV and YYDKDF (reference sequence). The CDR3 is made up of 16 amino acids. The ends lost 0 bases at V and 5 bases at J; junction bases unmatched: 6. The DNA of the CDR3 is TGTGCCACCAGCAGAGACCGTGACAGGGGGCGAACTGAAGCTTTCTTT. Residues: CATSRDRDRGRTEAFF.

This clonotype has ten or more counts. The V gene is TRBV20-1, the J gene TRBJ2-1, with TRBD1 identical over 7 bases. Germline-derived CDR1 and CDR2 are DFQATT and SNEGSKA (reference sequence). V dropped 5 bases and J dropped 0; count of bases not matched to a gene: 7. There are 15 residues in the CDR3. The CDR3 DNA sequence: TGCAGTGCTGCCGGGACAGAAAGCTCCTACAATGAGCAGTTCTTC. This gives the protein CSAAGTESSYNEQFF.

The chain recombines TRBV14 with TRBJ2-7; 7 positions agree with TRBD1. CDR1 SGHDN and CDR2 FVKESK come from the germline V gene. Trimming cost V 2 bases and J 1 base; bases outside gene matches: 5. The CDR3 loop spans 15 amino acids. The DNA for the CDR3 is TGTGCCAGCAGCCAAATACAGGGGCCTTCCTACGAGCAGTACGTC. This gives the protein CASSQIQGPSYEQYV.

Here the CDR3 reads CASREGGAGYEQYF. The CDR3 nucleotides read TGCGCCAGCAGGGAGGGGGGCGCTGGTTACGAGCAGTACTTC. The chain combines TRBV10-2 with TRBJ2-7; D is perhaps TRBD1 or TRBD2 (6 bases each). V lost 6 bases to trimming and J lost 4 bases, with 16 bases between them. CDR1 and CDR2 from the germline V gene are WSHSY and SAAADI. The CDR3 contains 14 residues.

This chain joins TRBV20-1 and TRBJ2-6; D not resolved. Trimming removed 5 bases from V and 0 bases from J, with 8 bases in between. The CDR3 runs to 14 residues. Germline assignment: CDR1 DFQATT and CDR2 SNEGSKA (reference sequence). The CDR3, as DNA: TGCAGTGCTGCAGGAGACTCTGGGGCCAACGTCCTGACTTTC. It translates to CSAAGDSGANVLTF.

V is TRBV10-1 and J is TRBJ2-3; D gene ambiguous. The CDR3 sequence is 14 residues long. Germline loops: CDR1 WNHNN, CDR2 SYGVQD (reference sequence). V was trimmed by 2 bases and J by 5 bases, leaving 11 bases between them. The CDR3 loop is CASSERRDGDTQYF. CDR3 coding DNA: TGCGCCAGCAGTGAGAGAAGGGATGGAGATACGCAGTATTTT.

The rearrangement joins TRBV5-5 to TRBJ1-2, with TRBD1 matching 8 bases. J lost 0 bases, V lost 8 bases, and 12 bases had no gene match. Per germline, CDR1 SGHKS and CDR2 YYEKEE (reference sequence). The CDR3 is 16 residues long. The CDR3 is CASSTLGTGANYGYTF. The CDR3 DNA reads as TGTGCCAGTAGTACCTTAGGGACAGGAGCTAACTATGGCTACACCTTC.